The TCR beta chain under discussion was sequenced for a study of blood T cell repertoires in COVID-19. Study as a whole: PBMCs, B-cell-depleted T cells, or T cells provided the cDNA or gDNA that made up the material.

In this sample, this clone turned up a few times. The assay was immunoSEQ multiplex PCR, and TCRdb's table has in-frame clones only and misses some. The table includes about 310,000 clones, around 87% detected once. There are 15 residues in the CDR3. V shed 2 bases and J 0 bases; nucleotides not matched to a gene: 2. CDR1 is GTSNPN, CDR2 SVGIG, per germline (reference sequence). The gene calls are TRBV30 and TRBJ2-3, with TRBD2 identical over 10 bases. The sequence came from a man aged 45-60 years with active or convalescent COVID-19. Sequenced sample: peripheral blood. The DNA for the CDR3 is TGTGCCTGGAGTCTTAGCGGGGGGAGCACAGATACGCAGTATTTT. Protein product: CAWSLSGGSTDTQYF.